Presented here are 21 T cell receptor beta chains from one specimen sequenced in a study of T cell responses to AZD1222 COVID-19 vaccine. TCRdb's table, derived via immunoSEQ multiplex PCR, lists solely in-frame clones and lacks some. The sample holds 110,000 or so clones; approximately 91% are singletons and the top ten take roughly 6.9%. Sequencing used peripheral blood, obtained on day 0 of AZD1222 vaccination. The receptors stem from an adult in good health.

The chain uses TRBV20-1 and TRBJ2-1; tentative D call: TRBD2 (6 bases). The CDR3 consists of 16 residues. Trimming shortened V by 3 bases and J by 4 bases, and 19 bases separated the two germline ends. From germline, CDR1 is DFQATT and CDR2 SNEGSKA (reference sequence). The CDR3 DNA sequence: TGCAGTGCTAGTATAAGAAGGACTACCGCATACAATGAGCAGTTCTTC. This translates into CSASIRRTTAYNEQFF.

The CDR3 nucleotides read TGCGCCAGCAGCCGAAACCGCCTGACAGGGTTCGGGAACACTGAAGCTTTCTTT. This gives the protein CASSRNRLTGFGNTEAFF. V and J are TRBV4-1 and TRBJ1-1; TRBD1 matches 7 bases. V lost 4 bases, J lost 1 base, and 15 bases stayed unmatched. This CDR3 has 18 amino acids. CDR1 and CDR2 from the germline V gene are MGHRA and YSYEKL.

The rearrangement uses TRBV6-5 and TRBJ1-1; D unclear. Germline lookup yields CDR1 MNHEY and CDR2 SVGAGI. The CDR3 has 14 residues. Deletions cut 3 bases from V and 4 bases from J, with 12 bases between. CDR3 DNA sequence: TGTGCCAGCAGTTATGACCGGGGTGGCACTGAAGCTTTCTTT. It yields the protein CASSYDRGGTEAFF.

V usage is TRBV13 and J usage is TRBJ1-1, with D hard to call. The CDR3 is 13 residues long. The V and J ends lost 5 bases and 4 bases respectively, with 11 bases between them. Germline-derived CDR1 and CDR2 are PRHDT and FYEKMQ (reference sequence). The CDR3 coding sequence is TGTGCCAGCAGCATTAGAGGAGGCACTGAAGCTTTCTTT. Translated: CASSIRGGTEAFF.

This sequence joins TRBV11-2 and TRBJ2-5; 8 bases line up with TRBD1. Trimming removed 6 bases from V and 5 bases from J; junction bases left unmatched: 5. CDR3 size: 13 residues. Germline assignment: CDR1 SGHAT and CDR2 FQNNGV. The CDR3 DNA reads as TGTGCCAGCAGATTGAACAGGGGGGAGACCCAGTACTTC. This translates into CASRLNRGETQYF.

The chain uses TRBV4-1 and TRBJ2-5, with D maybe TRBD1 (7 bases). The CDR3 totals 18 residues. Between the trimmed V and J ends, which lost 0 bases and 1 base, there was a span of 18 bases. CDR1 and CDR2 (germline): MGHRA, YSYEKL. For the CDR3, the DNA is TGCGCCAGCAGCCAAGAACCGTTTAGGGGGCGGGGCCAAGAGACCCAGTACTTC. Protein sequence: CASSQEPFRGRGQETQYF.

The rearrangement uses TRBV2 and TRBJ2-3, with 10 bases fitting TRBD2. The CDR3 covers 17 residues. With 2 bases clipped from V and 5 bases from J, the junction kept 10 bases outside the gene matches. Germline V gene data show CDR1 as SNHLY and CDR2 as FYNNEI. The CDR3, as DNA: TGTGCCAGCAGTGAATGGGCTAGCGGGAGTCGTGGAGATACGCAGTATTTT. It is translated as CASSEWASGSRGDTQYF.

The chain combines TRBV11-2 with TRBJ2-2; D is uncertain. With 2 bases removed from V and 6 bases from J, the gap between germline ends came to 4 bases. CDR1 is SGHAT, CDR2 FQNNGV, per germline. There are 12 residues in the CDR3. CDR3 protein: CASSLLPGELFF. CDR3 DNA: TGTGCCAGCAGCTTACTCCCCGGGGAGCTGTTTTTT.

This chain links TRBV5-1 with TRBJ1-1; D call uncertain. Germline lookup yields CDR1 SGHRS and CDR2 YFSETQ. This CDR3 spans 15 amino acids. The V and J ends lost 2 bases and 1 base respectively, with 12 bases between them. CDR3 DNA: TGCGCCAGCAGCTTTCGGGGAAAGGGGAACACTGAAGCTTTCTTT. Encoded protein: CASSFRGKGNTEAFF.

The chain has TRBV19 and TRBJ1-5, with TRBD1 identical over 11 bases. The germline CDR1 and CDR2 sequences are LNHDA and SQIVND (reference sequence). CDR3 length: 17 residues. V was clipped by 3 bases and J by 7 bases; unmatched bases: 11. The CDR3 loop reads CASSITRGTGGLQPQHF. The DNA of the CDR3 is TGTGCCAGTAGTATTACCCGCGGGACAGGGGGTTTGCAGCCCCAGCATTTT.

The chain has TRBV19 and TRBJ2-2; TRBD2 might be the D (7 bases). Germline CDR1 and CDR2: LNHDA and SQIVND (reference sequence). Trimming stripped 10 bases from V and 4 bases from J, with 22 bases between. The length of the CDR3 is 16 residues. CDR3 residues: CATSTGGASVTGELFF. CDR3 DNA: TGTGCCACCTCAACTGGGGGGGCCTCGGTCACCGGGGAGCTGTTTTTT.

J is TRBJ2-7 and V is TRBV2; D assignment may be TRBD1 or TRBD2 (6 bases each). The CDR3 has 16 amino acids. The germline V gene has CDR1 SNHLY and CDR2 FYNNEI. V was cut by 6 bases and J by 0 bases, with 18 bases left in between. CDR3 in amino acids: CASSNYGGPSSYEQYF. In nucleotides, the CDR3 is TGTGCCAGCAGCAATTACGGGGGCCCTAGCTCCTACGAGCAGTACTTC. The entire variable domain, with the rest obtained from reference TRBV2 and TRBJ2-7, is as follows: EPEVTQTPSHQVTQMGQEVILRCVPISNHLYFYWYRQILGQKVEFLVSFYNNEISEKSEIFDDQFSVERPDGSNFTLKIRSTKLEDSAMYFCASSNYGGPSSYEQYFGPGTRLTVT.

This rearrangement joins TRBV6-2 or TRBV6-3 to TRBJ2-7; the D gene is possibly TRBD2 (5 bases). Trimming stripped 5 bases from V and 4 bases from J, with 18 bases between. Germline CDR1 MNHEY, CDR2 SVGEGT. This CDR3 contains 15 residues. In DNA, the CDR3 is TGTGCCAGCAGTGATATTCCGGGGTATAATTACGAGCAGTACTTC. Translation: CASSDIPGYNYEQYF.

The chain combines TRBV2 with TRBJ1-1, with 7 bases that match TRBD1. The V and J ends lost 4 bases and 6 bases, in that order; junction bases with no gene match: 5. CDR3 length equals 13 residues. Germline V CDR1 and CDR2: SNHLY, FYNNEI. In DNA form, the CDR3 reads TGTGCCAGCAGTGTCGACAGGGTGGCTGAAGCTTTCTTT. It is translated as CASSVDRVAEAFF. Full variable domain (rest looked up from reference TRBV2 and TRBJ1-1): EPEVTQTPSHQVTQMGQEVILRCVPISNHLYFYWYRQILGQKVEFLVSFYNNEISEKSEIFDDQFSVERPDGSNFTLKIRSTKLEDSAMYFCASSVDRVAEAFFGQGTRLTVV.

The chain has TRBV4-1 and TRBJ2-7, with no clear D. This CDR3 spans 13 amino acids. The V end lost 0 bases, the J end lost 4 bases, and 7 bases lay between the germline ends. The germline gives CDR1 MGHRA, CDR2 YSYEKL. CDR3 region: CASSQDAWYEQYF. The CDR3 DNA reads as TGCGCCAGCAGCCAAGACGCATGGTACGAGCAGTACTTC.

The V call is TRBV7-8, the J call TRBJ2-7; 8 nucleotides match TRBD2. Losses at the gene ends were 4 bases for V and 4 bases for J; bases not matched to a gene: 12. Germline CDR1 is SGHVS and CDR2 is FQNEAQ. This CDR3 region has 16 residues. CDR3 loop: CASSWTPGGGTYEQYF. Written as DNA, the CDR3 is TGTGCCAGCAGCTGGACGCCGGGCGGGGGGACATACGAGCAGTACTTC.

This chain connects TRBV3-1 (or the pseudogene TRBV3-2) to TRBJ2-1, with D uncertain. CDR1 is LGHDT, CDR2 YNNKEL, per germline (reference sequence). V dropped 0 bases and J dropped 5 bases, with 5 bases sitting between them. This CDR3 is 13 amino acids long. The CDR3 loop reads CASSQERHNEQFF. The CDR3 nucleotides read TGTGCCAGCAGCCAAGAGCGACACAATGAGCAGTTCTTC.

The V call is TRBV25-1, the J call TRBJ1-1; D gene uncertain. V lost 6 bases and J 1 base, leaving 3 bases between the germline ends. The CDR3 loop spans 11 amino acids. Germline CDR1 reads MGHDK; CDR2 reads SYGVNS. Written as DNA, the CDR3 is TGTGCCAGCAGCCGGAACACTGAAGCTTTCTTT. This codes for CASSRNTEAFF.

The rearrangement uses TRBV30 and TRBJ1-4; D not resolved. V lost 2 bases to trimming and J lost 8 bases, with 15 bases between them. This CDR3 is 14 amino acids long. Germline V gives CDR1 GTSNPN, CDR2 SVGIG (reference sequence). The CDR3, as DNA: TGTGCCTGGAGTACCCCCCTGTTTGGGGAAAAACTGTTTTTT. As protein: CAWSTPLFGEKLFF.

In DNA form, the CDR3 reads TGTGCCAGCCGTTCGAGGTATTTT. Translation: CASRSRYF. The V call is TRBV27, the J call TRBJ2-3; D is unclear. Germline V gene lookup returns CDR1 MNHEY and CDR2 SMNVEV (reference sequence). The CDR3 has 8 amino acids. Between the trimmed V and J ends, which lost 8 bases and 14 bases, there was a span of 8 bases.

The chain joins TRBV7-9 to TRBJ1-1; no clear D gene. In germline, CDR1 is SEHNR, CDR2 FQNEAQ (reference sequence). This CDR3 has 13 amino acids. V was trimmed by 1 base and J by 5 bases, leaving 8 bases between them. This CDR3 is CASSLEATTEAFF. CDR3 DNA: TGTGCCAGCAGCTTAGAGGCAACGACTGAAGCTTTCTTT.